This TCR beta chain was sequenced during a study of Tregs in tolerant kidney transplant recipients. A remark on this clone: The read terminates 3 residues before the CDR3 end, so the remaining end is supplied by the germline J gene.

Generated by immunoSEQ multiplex PCR, the TCRdb table keeps only in-frame clones and is missing some. The table gives about 48,000 clones; the top ten clones make up roughly 0.85% of it. Looked up from germline, CDR1 is SGHTA and CDR2 is FQGTGA. V was cut by 5 bases and J by 5 bases, with 13 bases left in between. This CDR3 spans 14 amino acids. The input for sequencing was CD4+ T cells from blood, taken before the transplant. This sequence joins TRBV7-3 and TRBJ1-5, with a tentative D call TRBD1 (6 bases). This clonotype originated in a human donor who received a combined kidney and bone marrow transplant. The part of the CDR3 DNA that was read is TGTGCCAGCAGCCCCACAGGGAGATATCAGCCC. Translating gives CASSPTGRYQP. The complete CDR3 reads CASSPTGRYQPQHF. Looking up the rest from reference TRBV7-3 and TRBJ1-5 gives the full variable domain: GAGVSQTPSNKVTEKGKYVELRCDPISGHTALYWYRQSLGQGPEFLIYFQGTGAADDSGLPNDRFFAVRPEGSVSTLKIQRTERGDSAVYLCASSPTGRYQPQHFGDGTRLSIL.